These 14 T cell receptor beta chains came from one sample sequenced in a study of T cell changes during pregnancy in multiple sclerosis. The protocol was immunoSEQ multiplex PCR, while the TCRdb copy is restricted to in-frame clones and leaves out a portion. The table includes 25,000 to 40,000 clones, roughly 90% detected once. This specimen was CD8+ T cells from peripheral blood mononuclear cells, taken in the second trimester of pregnancy. All receptors derive from a female donor with multiple sclerosis, enrolled in a pregnancy study.

This chain connects TRBV7-3 to TRBJ2-2; 11 positions match TRBD2. Germline-derived CDR1 and CDR2 are SGHTA and FQGTGA. The CDR3 runs 14 residues. V lost 5 bases, J lost 6 bases, and 2 bases stayed unmatched. CDR3 loop: CASSTSGSAGELFF. CDR3 nucleotides: TGTGCCAGCAGCACTAGCGGGAGCGCCGGGGAGCTGTTTTTT.

The V and J genes are TRBV27 and TRBJ2-1, with 9 bases lining up with TRBD1. CDR1 is MNHEY and CDR2 is SMNVEV in the germline V gene (reference sequence). V shed 5 bases, J shed 7 bases, and the junction held 21 bases outside the gene matches. The CDR3 extends over 19 amino acids. CDR3 nucleotides: TGTGCCAGCAGTAACCGGGACAGGGTCTCGGGGGAGGGCCGGAATGAGCAGTTCTTC. It specifies CASSNRDRVSGEGRNEQFF.

DNA for the CDR3: TGTGCCAGCAGCTCACCTCTTGCGGGAGTGACCTACGAGCAGTACTTC. Protein product: CASSSPLAGVTYEQYF. This chain connects TRBV7-9 to TRBJ2-7, with TRBD2 matching over 7 bases. The CDR3 has 16 amino acids. With 4 bases clipped from V and 2 bases from J, the junction kept 11 bases outside the gene matches. CDR1 SEHNR and CDR2 FQNEAQ come from the germline V gene (reference sequence).

The rearrangement joins TRBV2 to TRBJ2-3, with D maybe TRBD1 (6 bases). Germline V CDR1 and CDR2: SNHLY, FYNNEI. The ends were cut back, 3 bases at V and 1 base at J, with 14 bases in the middle. The CDR3 is made up of 16 amino acids. The CDR3 region is CASSEWGHDRTDTQYF. In nucleotides, the CDR3 is TGTGCCAGCAGTGAGTGGGGGCATGACCGCACAGATACGCAGTATTTT.

The rearrangement links TRBV4-2 to TRBJ2-7; D call uncertain. There are 13 residues in the CDR3. The germline CDR1 and CDR2 sequences are LGHNA and YNFKEQ. V was pared by 3 bases and J by 4 bases, with 10 bases between. CDR3 DNA: TGTGCCAGCAGCCAGAGTACCGATTACGAGCAGTACTTC. Protein product: CASSQSTDYEQYF.

The V call is TRBV6-5, the J call TRBJ1-1; D is perhaps TRBD1 (6 bases). The CDR3 spans 13 residues. V was clipped by 2 bases and J by 4 bases, with 8 bases between them. CDR1 MNHEY and CDR2 SVGAGI come from the germline V gene. CDR3 amino acids: CASSYGGSTEAFF. CDR3 bases: TGTGCCAGCAGTTACGGGGGCTCCACTGAAGCTTTCTTT.

The CDR3 DNA is TGCAGCGTTTTGGTCAGCTCCTACAATGAGCAGTTCTTC. Protein product: CSVLVSSYNEQFF. The chain joins TRBV29-1 to TRBJ2-1; D is undetermined. The germline gives CDR1 SQVTM, CDR2 ANQGSEA. This CDR3 is 13 amino acids long. V lost 5 bases and J lost 0, with 8 bases in between.

The chain joins TRBV7-6 to TRBJ1-1; tentative D call: TRBD1 (6 bases). Germline V lookup: CDR1 SGHVS, CDR2 FNYEAQ. V was cut by 5 bases and J by 4 bases, with 8 bases left in between. This CDR3 spans 12 amino acids. CDR3 bases: TGTGCCAGCAGCGCGGGGGCCACTGAAGCTTTCTTT. Its protein product is CASSAGATEAFF.

The V gene is TRBV6-6, the J gene TRBJ2-7; no clear D. This CDR3 region has 15 residues. Germline assignment: CDR1 MNHNY and CDR2 SVGAGI (reference sequence). The V and J ends lost 0 bases and 3 bases respectively, with 12 bases between them. The CDR3 DNA is TGTGCCAGCAGTTACTCAGTCCCGTCCTACTACGAGCAGTACTTC. It yields the protein CASSYSVPSYYEQYF.

This chain joins TRBV4-3 and TRBJ1-2; D not certain. V lost 0 bases to trimming and J lost 0 bases, with 17 bases between them. CDR1 is LGHNA and CDR2 is YSLEER in the germline V gene. The CDR3 is 18 residues long. Written as DNA, the CDR3 is TGCGCCAGCAGCCAAGAGGATGAGGAGTCCTTTGCTAACTATGGCTACACCTTC. It yields the protein CASSQEDEESFANYGYTF.

In this sample, this clone is medium-sized. CDR3: CASSPGNSGSNEQFF. The CDR3 bases are TGTGCCAGCAGTCCCGGGAATAGCGGGAGCAATGAGCAGTTCTTC. The chain is built from TRBV6-4 and TRBJ2-1; 9 nucleotides align to TRBD2. V lost 5 bases to trimming and J lost 6 bases; unmatched junction nucleotides: 8. This CDR3 is built from 15 residues. Germline loops: CDR1 MRHNA, CDR2 SNTAGT.

This clone was recorded only once. The V call is TRBV7-9, the J call TRBJ1-4, with 8 bases fitting TRBD1. This CDR3 spans 15 amino acids. V gave up 5 bases and J gave up 8 bases; unmatched junction bases: 10. Germline V gene sequence: CDR1 SEHNR, CDR2 FQNEAQ (reference sequence). The chain's CDR3 is CASSTRQGADEKLFF. For the CDR3, the DNA is TGTGCCAGCAGCACTCGGCAGGGGGCGGACGAAAAACTGTTTTTT. The full variable domain, rest sourced from reference TRBV7-9 and TRBJ1-4, is DTGVSQNPRHKITKRGQNVTFRCDPISEHNRLYWYRQTLGQGPEFLTYFQNEAQLEKSRLLSDRFSAERPKGSFSTLEIQRTEQGDSAMYLCASSTRQGADEKLFFGSGTQLSVL.

The V gene is TRBV4-2, the J gene TRBJ2-7; TRBD2 matches 8 bases. The germline V gene has CDR1 LGHNA and CDR2 YNFKEQ. This CDR3 is 15 amino acids long. J lost 0 bases, V lost 4 bases, and 5 bases had no gene match. This CDR3 reads CASSPRLASSYEQYF. CDR3 sequence (DNA): TGTGCCAGCAGCCCCCGACTAGCGAGCTCCTACGAGCAGTACTTC.

The chain has TRBV29-1 and TRBJ2-7, with a tentative D call TRBD2 (6 bases). This CDR3 comprises 12 residues. The germline V gene encodes CDR1 SQVTM and CDR2 ANQGSEA. Trimming shortened V by 4 bases and J by 5 bases, and 12 bases separated the two germline ends. CDR3 coding DNA: TGCAGCGTTGTGGGGGGTGTCGACGAGCAGTACTTC. Translating it yields CSVVGGVDEQYF.